One sample yielded the 14 T cell receptor beta chains listed below, sequenced in a study of siplizumab effects on memory and regulatory T cells. Repertoires were generated with immunoSEQ multiplex PCR, while TCRdb's copy carries only in-frame clones and drops some. The repertoire holds under 140,000 clones, with 80% to 95% as singletons. Sequencing used CD4+ T cells sorted from blood. These TCRs come from a human donor in good health.

The chain joins TRBV6-5 to TRBJ1-2, with a tentative D call TRBD1 (6 bases). The V gene lost 6 bases and the J gene lost 6 bases, with 14 bases spanning the gap. The CDR3 is 13 amino acids. Germline CDR1 reads MNHEY; CDR2 reads SVGAGI. The CDR3: CASSPPGVDGYTF. In DNA form, the CDR3 reads TGTGCCAGCAGCCCCCCAGGGGTTGATGGCTACACCTTC.

The chain is built from TRBV4-2 and TRBJ2-6; 9 bases match TRBD1. J gave up 3 bases and V 0 bases, and 15 bases lay outside the gene matches. Germline V CDR1 and CDR2: LGHNA, YNFKEQ. The CDR3 consists of 21 residues. In DNA form, the CDR3 reads TGTGCCAGCAGCCAAGACACGGGACAGGGTCTCTCTAAGGGTGGGGCCAACGTCCTGACTTTC. It encodes CASSQDTGQGLSKGGANVLTF.

The chain has TRBV4-1 and TRBJ1-2, with 7 nucleotides matching TRBD1. V dropped 1 base and J dropped 8; count of bases not matched to a gene: 4. Germline loops: CDR1 MGHRA, CDR2 YSYEKL. The CDR3 is 13 amino acids. CDR3 in DNA: TGCGCCAGCAGCCAAGGAACAGGGGAAGGCTACACCTTC. It translates to CASSQGTGEGYTF.

This clone was counted once. The J gene is TRBJ1-2, the V gene TRBV11-2; TRBD1 agrees at 10 bases. V lost 5 bases and J lost 6; bases outside the gene matches: 6. The germline V gene has CDR1 SGHAT and CDR2 FQNNGV. The CDR3 spans 14 residues. CDR3 coding DNA: TGTGCCAGCAGCCCCGGGACAGGGGCGCATGGCTACACCTTC. The encoded protein is CASSPGTGAHGYTF.

This chain connects TRBV7-6 to TRBJ2-1; D perhaps matches TRBD2 (6 bases). This CDR3 contains 15 residues. The germline V gene encodes CDR1 SGHVS and CDR2 FNYEAQ. V lost 7 bases and J lost 0, with 13 bases in between. The CDR3 DNA reads TGTGCCAGCACCCTTAGCGGAAGCTCCTACAATGAGCAGTTCTTC. It is translated as CASTLSGSSYNEQFF. Variable domain in full (rest from reference TRBV7-6 and TRBJ2-1): GAGVSQSPRYKVTKRGQDVALRCDPISGHVSLYWYRQALGQGPEFLTYFNYEAQQDKSGLPNDRFSAERPEGSISTLTIQRTEQRDSAMYRCASTLSGSSYNEQFFGPGTRLTVL.

The rearrangement joins TRBV6-4 to TRBJ2-3, with 9 bases lining up with TRBD2. Unmatched junction bases numbered 3, after V lost 2 bases and J lost 3 bases. The CDR3 loop spans 15 amino acids. Germline CDR1 MRHNA, CDR2 SNTAGT. The CDR3 DNA sequence: TGTGCCAGCAGTGACGGGACTAGCAGTACAGATACGCAGTATTTT. Translating it yields CASSDGTSSTDTQYF.

The chain is built from TRBV19 and TRBJ2-7; 7 bases agree with TRBD1. Germline loops: CDR1 LNHDA, CDR2 SQIVND (reference sequence). J was trimmed by 3 bases and V by 4 bases; bases with no gene match: 6. This CDR3 has 14 amino acids. CDR3 loop: CASSTRDRRYEQYF. CDR3 DNA sequence: TGTGCCAGTAGTACCCGGGACAGACGCTACGAGCAGTACTTC.

This clone was picked up a small number of times. The chain carries TRBV2 and TRBJ2-5; 9 positions agree with TRBD1. Trimming at V came to 6 bases and at J to 1 base, leaving 6 bases not matched to a gene. CDR3 length: 15 residues. Per the germline V gene, CDR1 is SNHLY and CDR2 is FYNNEI. CDR3 bases: TGTGCCAGCAGGGGACAGACAGGGGGCCAAGAGACCCAGTACTTC. Its protein product is CASRGQTGGQETQYF.

The sample holds a few counts of this clone. The chain joins TRBV19 to TRBJ1-5, with a possible D match to TRBD1 (5 bases). V lost 7 bases, J lost 3 bases, and 13 bases lay in between. This CDR3 is 14 amino acids long. Germline-derived CDR1 and CDR2 are LNHDA and SQIVND (reference sequence). The CDR3 loop is CASMGRETNQPQHF. The CDR3 nucleotides read TGTGCCAGTATGGGCAGGGAAACCAATCAGCCCCAGCATTTT. Variable domain in full (rest from reference TRBV19 and TRBJ1-5): DGGITQSPKYLFRKEGQNVTLSCEQNLNHDAMYWYRQDPGQGLRLIYYSQIVNDFQKGDIAEGYSVSREKKESFPLTVTSAQKNPTAFYLCASMGRETNQPQHFGDGTRLSIL.

V and J are TRBV7-3 and TRBJ2-3; unclear D gene. Trimming removed 2 bases at V and 7 bases at J, with 10 bases between. The CDR3 has 13 amino acids. Germline V gene sequence: CDR1 SGHTA, CDR2 FQGTGA. CDR3 sequence: CASSLGQMNTQYF. The CDR3 region has the DNA TGTGCCAGCAGCTTAGGTCAAATGAATACGCAGTATTTT.

The V call is TRBV6-5, the J call TRBJ1-2; 10 positions agree with TRBD1. The CDR3 consists of 14 residues. Germline CDR1 MNHEY, CDR2 SVGAGI. Trimming cost V 6 bases and J 8 bases; bases outside gene matches: 9. CDR3 region: CASRINRDRGGYTF. The CDR3 nucleotides read TGTGCCAGCAGAATTAACCGGGACAGGGGAGGCTACACCTTC.

As DNA, the CDR3 is TGTGCCAGCAGTCCCGGGGGGGGCAATGGCTACACCTTC. This codes for CASSPGGGNGYTF. The J gene is TRBJ1-2, the V gene TRBV6-1; possibly TRBD1 for D (6 bases). V was trimmed by 5 bases and J by 6 bases, leaving 13 bases between them. Germline V gene data show CDR1 as MNHNS and CDR2 as SASEGT. The CDR3 contains 13 residues.

This clone was recorded a few times. V gene TRBV7-9 combines with J gene TRBJ2-7; no reliable D call. CDR3 size: 17 residues. V lost 1 base and J 3 bases, leaving 19 bases between the germline ends. The germline gives CDR1 SEHNR, CDR2 FQNEAQ (reference sequence). The DNA for the CDR3 is TGTGCCAGCAGCTTAGTTGATTTGGTGGATGTCTTCTACGAGCAGTACTTC. This sequence encodes CASSLVDLVDVFYEQYF.

The rearrangement uses TRBV20-1 and TRBJ2-5; D not certain. The germline V gene encodes CDR1 DFQATT and CDR2 SNEGSKA (reference sequence). This CDR3 comprises 10 residues. The V end lost 4 bases, the J end lost 5 bases, and 5 bases lay between the germline ends. In nucleotides, the CDR3 is TGCAGTGCTAATTCGGAGACCCAGTACTTC. Its protein is CSANSETQYF.